This T cell receptor (beta chain) was identified during a study of cytomegalovirus exposure and HLA in healthy donors. Use of 60 Vbeta and 13 Jbeta primers characterized the PCR. The assay was immunoSEQ multiplex PCR, and TCRdb's table has in-frame clones only and misses some. Counted here are roughly 200,000 clones, about 80% occurring once; the ten biggest clones make up 0.65%. The CDR3 is made up of 14 amino acids. CDR1 and CDR2 from the germline V gene are MGHRA and YSYEKL. V gave up 4 bases and J gave up 4 bases, with 14 bases separating them. For this clone: The antigen remains unidentified.

Study conclusions and caveats: Most subjects' HLA-A and HLA-B alleles were reportedly predicted from TCR beta sequences. Altogether, about 160 TCR beta chains were recorded as cytomegalovirus-associated. A later analysis reportedly found that, within productive TCRs, an Asian-associated ancestry cluster had fewer N-insertions than the mean observed across the roughly 730 donors. CMV antigen specificity of three CMV-associated chains was confirmed in vitro.

The sequenced sample was PBMCs. The TCR was taken from a boy under 18 in good health and CMV-seronegative. J is TRBJ2-7 and V is TRBV4-1; D remains ambiguous. The CDR3 reads CASSPSPVLYEQYF. CDR3 sequence (DNA): TGCGCCAGCAGCCCATCCCCGGTTTTATACGAGCAGTACTTC.